This TCR beta chain stems from a study of blood T cell repertoires in COVID-19. Study background: The analysed material was cDNA or gDNA that came from T cells, B-cell-depleted T cells, or PBMCs.

Authors' data handling: Estimated nucleated cell counts came from reference gene primer amplification. Clones were read by immunoSEQ multiplex PCR, and TCRdb kept only the in-frame ones, dropping some. The V and J calls and clone size come from that table; D and trimming were worked out from the DNA. The sample gives about 200,000 clones, around four fifths of which show up once; around 0.93% is in the top ten. Followed longitudinally, the Seattle patients had been enrolled during active infection. This CDR3 has 15 amino acids. The germline CDR1 and CDR2 sequences are SNHLY and FYNNEI. With V trimmed by 9 bases and J by 1 base, 6 bases remained unmatched.

Sequencing was performed on peripheral blood. The genes are TRBV2 and TRBJ2-2; the match to TRBD1 covers 9 bases. This clonotype was sampled from a man in his fifties or sixties with COVID-19, enrolled during active disease. CDR3 DNA sequence: TGTGCCAGGGACAGGGGAGGGTTGAACACCGGGGAGCTGTTTTTT. As protein: CARDRGGLNTGELFF.